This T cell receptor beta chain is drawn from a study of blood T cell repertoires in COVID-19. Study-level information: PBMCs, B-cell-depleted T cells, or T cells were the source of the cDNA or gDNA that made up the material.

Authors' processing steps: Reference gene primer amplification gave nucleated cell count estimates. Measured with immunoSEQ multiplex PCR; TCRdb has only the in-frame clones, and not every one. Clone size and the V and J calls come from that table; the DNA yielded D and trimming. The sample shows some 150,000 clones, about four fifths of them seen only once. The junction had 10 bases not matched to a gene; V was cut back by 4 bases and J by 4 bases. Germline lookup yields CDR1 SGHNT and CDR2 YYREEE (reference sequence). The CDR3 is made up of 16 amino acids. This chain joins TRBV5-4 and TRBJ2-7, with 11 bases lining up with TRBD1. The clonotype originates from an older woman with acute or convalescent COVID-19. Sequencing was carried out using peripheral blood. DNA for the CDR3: TGTGCCAGCAGCCCCACCTCGGGACAGGGGGGTTACGAGCAGTACGTC. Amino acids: CASSPTSGQGGYEQYV.